The 21 T cell receptor beta chains below were found in one sample sequenced in a study of beta chain features in type 1 diabetes. The isolated RNA, all of it, was reverse transcribed, so expressed TCRB transcripts were what got sequenced. The method was immunoSEQ multiplex PCR; TCRdb's version includes in-frame clones alone and lacks a portion of them. The sample lists some 400,000 clones, around 16% occurring once. Sequenced sample: naive CD4+ T cells from blood. The receptor set was obtained from a woman aged 18-29 years in good health.

This clone has just a few counts. DNA of the CDR3: TGCAGCGCTACAGGACAGGGGGCCGCTGAAGCTTTCTTT. Protein: CSATGQGAAEAFF. The chain carries TRBV29-1 and TRBJ1-1, with TRBD1 identical over 11 bases. This CDR3 comprises 13 residues. Germline assignment: CDR1 SQVTM and CDR2 ANQGSEA. J was trimmed by 6 bases and V by 7 bases; bases with no gene match: 7. Together with reference TRBV29-1 and TRBJ1-1, the CDR3 gives the full variable domain: SAVISQKPSRDICQRGTSLTIQCQVDSQVTMMFWYRQQPGQSLTLIATANQGSEATYESGFVIDKFPISRPNLTFSTLTVSNMSPEDSSIYLCSATGQGAAEAFFGQGTRLTVV.

This clone was found a few times. This rearrangement joins TRBV6-5 to TRBJ1-2; D is uncertain. V was trimmed by 5 bases and J by 4 bases, leaving 8 bases between them. This CDR3 has 12 residues. CDR1 and CDR2 (germline): MNHEY, SVGAGI. CDR3 sequence reads: CASSKTTYGYTF. For the CDR3, the DNA is TGTGCCAGCAGTAAAACTACCTATGGCTACACCTTC.

The chain couples TRBV28 to TRBJ1-3; D remains unclear. The CDR3 loop spans 12 amino acids. Germline V lookup: CDR1 MDHEN, CDR2 SYDVKM. The ends were cut back, 3 bases at V and 4 bases at J, with 4 bases in the middle. For the CDR3, the DNA is TGTGCCAGCAGTTTTCGGGGAAACACCATATATTTT. Translation: CASSFRGNTIYF.

J is TRBJ2-2 and V is TRBV11-1; 8 nucleotides align to TRBD2. The CDR3 is 16 residues long. V lost 2 bases, J lost 4 bases, and 6 bases stayed unmatched. Germline CDR1 reads SGHAT; CDR2 reads FQDESV (reference sequence). Here the CDR3 DNA reads TGTGCCAGCAGCTTATCCGGGAGGGGATTCACCGGGGAGCTGTTTTTT. It specifies CASSLSGRGFTGELFF.

The rearrangement links TRBV5-1 to TRBJ2-7, with D unclear. The CDR3 extends over 13 amino acids. CDR1 and CDR2 (germline): SGHRS, YFSETQ. V lost 5 bases to trimming and J lost 3 bases, with 12 bases between them. CDR3 residues: CASSPSVRYEQYF. CDR3 sequence (DNA): TGCGCCAGCAGTCCCAGCGTCCGCTACGAGCAGTACTTC.

The chain's CDR3 is CATSRDAGWTGEVTKNIQYF. Written as DNA, the CDR3 is TGTGCCACCAGCAGAGATGCGGGGTGGACAGGAGAGGTTACCAAAAACATTCAGTACTTC. The J gene is TRBJ2-4, the V gene TRBV15, with a possible D match to TRBD1 (7 bases). The V end was cut by 0 bases, the J end by 2 bases, with 23 bases between. This CDR3 contains 20 residues. CDR1 and CDR2 from the germline V gene are LNHNV and YYDKDF (reference sequence). Filled out from reference TRBV15 and TRBJ2-4, the complete variable domain reads DAMVIQNPRYQVTQFGKPVTLSCSQTLNHNVMYWYQQKSSQAPKLLFHYYDKDFNNEADTPDNFQSRRPNTSFCFLDIRSPGLGDTAMYLCATSRDAGWTGEVTKNIQYFGAGTRLSVL.

This clone was seen a handful of times. The genes are TRBV6-5 and TRBJ2-1, with 7 bases lining up with TRBD2. Germline V gives CDR1 MNHEY, CDR2 SVGAGI. J lost 13 bases, V lost 6 bases, and 9 bases had no gene match. The CDR3 is 12 amino acids. CDR3 region: CASSLGTKQQFF. The CDR3 region has the DNA TGTGCCAGCAGCCTTGGGACTAAGCAACAGTTCTTC.

Only a few counts were recorded for this clone. V is TRBV7-9 and J is TRBJ2-7, with TRBD2 matching 8 bases. This CDR3 contains 15 residues. Germline assignment: CDR1 SEHNR and CDR2 FQNEAQ (reference sequence). With 5 bases clipped from V and 2 bases from J, the junction kept 8 bases outside the gene matches. The CDR3 region is CASSKGLGGAYEQYF. DNA for the CDR3: TGTGCCAGCAGCAAGGGACTAGGGGGTGCCTACGAGCAGTACTTC.

CDR3 nucleotide sequence: TGCAGCGCTCGAAACTCCCGACAGGGATTAAACTATGGCTACACCTTC. Protein sequence: CSARNSRQGLNYGYTF. This chain connects TRBV29-1 to TRBJ1-2; the match to TRBD1 covers 7 bases. The CDR3 is 16 residues long. Germline V gene lookup returns CDR1 SQVTM and CDR2 ANQGSEA. V dropped 7 bases and J dropped 2; count of bases not matched to a gene: 16.

This clone was counted a single time. The chain recombines TRBV5-6 with TRBJ1-3; no reliable D call. CDR1 and CDR2 from the germline V gene are SGHDT and YYEEEE. This CDR3 is built from 12 residues. Trimming stripped 4 bases from V and 3 bases from J, with 5 bases between. CDR3 in amino acids: CASSLVGNTIYF. CDR3 nucleotide sequence: TGTGCCAGCAGCCTCGTTGGAAACACCATATATTTT.

V is TRBV7-2 and J is TRBJ2-2; D not certain. Germline V lookup: CDR1 SGHTA, CDR2 FQGNSA. The CDR3 runs 13 residues. Between the trimmed V and J ends, which lost 4 bases and 4 bases, there was a span of 7 bases. CDR3 sequence: CASSSRSTGELFF. For the CDR3, the DNA is TGTGCCAGCAGCTCTAGATCCACCGGGGAGCTGTTTTTT.

The chain carries TRBV14 and TRBJ2-7, with 8 bases aligning to TRBD1. The CDR3 totals 19 residues. With 1 base clipped from V and 3 bases from J, the junction kept 17 bases outside the gene matches. The germline gives CDR1 SGHDN, CDR2 FVKESK. The CDR3 is CASSQGVQGAKLLRYEQYF. The CDR3, as DNA: TGTGCCAGCAGCCAAGGAGTGCAGGGGGCCAAGTTACTCCGCTACGAGCAGTACTTC.

This clone was seen more than once but under ten times. The chain uses TRBV9 and TRBJ2-2, with 8 bases identical to TRBD2. In germline, CDR1 is SGDLS, CDR2 YYNGEE. J lost 4 bases, V lost 2 bases, and 7 bases had no gene match. The CDR3 has 16 residues. The CDR3 DNA is TGTGCCAGCAGCGTGCGAGCGGGAGTTTCCACCGGGGAGCTGTTTTTT. Its translation is CASSVRAGVSTGELFF.

The chain has TRBV7-6 and TRBJ1-3; 11 bases agree with TRBD1. Per germline, CDR1 SGHVS and CDR2 FNYEAQ. After removal of 3 bases from V and 2 bases from J, the junction contained 0 bases not matched to a gene. The CDR3 consists of 15 residues. CDR3 region: CASSLGQGAGNTIYF. The CDR3 coding sequence is TGTGCCAGCAGCTTGGGACAGGGGGCTGGAAACACCATATATTTT. Based on the CDR3 plus reference TRBV7-6 and TRBJ1-3, the full variable domain is GAGVSQSPRYKVTKRGQDVALRCDPISGHVSLYWYRQALGQGPEFLTYFNYEAQQDKSGLPNDRFSAERPEGSISTLTIQRTEQRDSAMYRCASSLGQGAGNTIYFGEGSWLTVV.

This clone was detected only a few times. The chain is built from TRBV9 and TRBJ1-2; possibly TRBD1 for D (6 bases). The ends were cut back, 4 bases at V and 2 bases at J, with 27 bases in the middle. The CDR3 runs 19 residues. Germline V gives CDR1 SGDLS, CDR2 YYNGEE. In DNA, the CDR3 is TGTGCCAGCAGCACCGGGTATGGACAGACCCTCCCTCGGAACTATGGCTACACCTTC. Its translation is CASSTGYGQTLPRNYGYTF.

The V and J genes are TRBV2 and TRBJ2-1, with D maybe TRBD2 (5 bases). Trimming left V 1 base short and J 0 bases short, with 7 bases between. CDR1 is SNHLY and CDR2 is FYNNEI in the germline V gene. This CDR3 comprises 15 residues. The CDR3 protein is CASSEVGSSYNEQFF. The CDR3 coding sequence is TGTGCCAGCAGTGAAGTGGGGAGCTCCTACAATGAGCAGTTCTTC.

This clone appeared a few times. The chain joins TRBV25-1 to TRBJ2-7; D may be TRBD1 (5 bases). Germline V CDR1 and CDR2: MGHDK, SYGVNS. The ends were cut back, 2 bases at V and 0 bases at J, with 14 bases in the middle. This CDR3 is 16 amino acids long. CDR3: CASSERGGPSSYEQYF. The DNA of the CDR3 is TGTGCCAGCAGTGAAAGGGGCGGTCCGAGCTCCTACGAGCAGTACTTC.

This clone turned up a few times. V and J are TRBV9 and TRBJ2-2; a possible D gene is TRBD1 (6 bases). The length of the CDR3 is 15 residues. Germline lookup yields CDR1 SGDLS and CDR2 YYNGEE. V was clipped by 0 bases and J by 4 bases, with 10 bases between them. The CDR3 here is CASSVETGSTGELFF. CDR3 coding DNA: TGTGCCAGCAGCGTAGAGACAGGTTCCACCGGGGAGCTGTTTTTT.

The chain employs TRBV7-9 and TRBJ2-3; TRBD1 matches at 7 bases. This CDR3 has 17 residues. Germline V gene sequence: CDR1 SEHNR, CDR2 FQNEAQ (reference sequence). V lost 5 bases and J lost 0; bases outside the gene matches: 11. CDR3 protein: CASSRRATGDSTDTQYF. The CDR3 DNA reads TGTGCCAGCAGCCGACGTGCAACAGGGGATAGCACAGATACGCAGTATTTT. Drawing the rest from reference TRBV7-9 and TRBJ2-3, the complete variable domain is DTGVSQNPRHKITKRGQNVTFRCDPISEHNRLYWYRQTLGQGPEFLTYFQNEAQLEKSRLLSDRFSAERPKGSFSTLEIQRTEQGDSAMYLCASSRRATGDSTDTQYFGPGTRLTVL.

This clone was counted between two and nine times. The chain combines TRBV5-1 with TRBJ2-7; 11 bases match TRBD2. CDR3 length: 15 residues. CDR1 is SGHRS and CDR2 is YFSETQ in the germline V gene. With V trimmed by 4 bases and J by 3 bases, 6 bases remained unmatched. The CDR3 DNA is TGCGCCAGCAGCGGGACTAGCGGACCCTTCTACGAGCAGTACTTC. The encoded protein is CASSGTSGPFYEQYF. Drawing the rest from reference TRBV5-1 and TRBJ2-7, the complete variable domain is KAGVTQTPRYLIKTRGQQVTLSCSPISGHRSVSWYQQTPGQGLQFLFEYFSETQRNKGNFPGRFSGRQFSNSRSEMNVSTLELGDSALYLCASSGTSGPFYEQYFGPGTRLTVT.

The chain recombines TRBV28 with TRBJ1-2; D perhaps matches TRBD1 (6 bases). This CDR3 is built from 14 residues. Per the germline V gene, CDR1 is MDHEN and CDR2 is SYDVKM. The V gene lost 0 bases and the J gene lost 6 bases, with 11 bases spanning the gap. The CDR3 loop reads CASSLWDSLDGYTF. The CDR3 DNA is TGTGCCAGCAGTTTATGGGACAGTTTGGATGGCTACACCTTC.